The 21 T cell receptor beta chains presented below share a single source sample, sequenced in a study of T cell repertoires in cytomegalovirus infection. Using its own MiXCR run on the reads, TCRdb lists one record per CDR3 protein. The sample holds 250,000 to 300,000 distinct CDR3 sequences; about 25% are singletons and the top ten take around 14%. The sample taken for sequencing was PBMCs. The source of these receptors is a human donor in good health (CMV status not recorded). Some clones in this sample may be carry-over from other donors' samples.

Here the CDR3 reads CASSSGTGGLGADTQYF. The CDR3 DNA reads TGTGCCAGCAGTTCCGGGACAGGGGGCCTCGGGGCAGATACGCAGTATTTT. This sequence joins TRBV28 and TRBJ2-3, with TRBD1 identical over 12 bases. Per the germline V gene, CDR1 is MDHEN and CDR2 is SYDVKM. V dropped 4 bases and J dropped 4; count of bases not matched to a gene: 9. The CDR3 covers 17 residues. The entire variable domain, with the rest obtained from reference TRBV28 and TRBJ2-3, is as follows: DVKVTQSSRYLVKRTGEKVFLECVQDMDHENMFWYRQDPGLGLRLIYFSYDVKMKEKGDIPEGYSVSREKKERFSLILESASTNQTSMYLCASSSGTGGLGADTQYFGPGTRLTVL.

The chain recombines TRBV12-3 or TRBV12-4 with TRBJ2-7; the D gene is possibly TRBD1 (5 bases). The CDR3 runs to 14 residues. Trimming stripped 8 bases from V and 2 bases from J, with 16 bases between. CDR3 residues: CASHKTGSTYEQYF. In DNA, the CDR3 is TGTGCCAGCCATAAAACAGGTTCCACCTACGAGCAGTACTTC.

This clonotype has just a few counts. CDR3 nucleotides: TGCAGTGCTAGTTCAGGGAAGGGGGGGAGGACTGAAGCTTTCTTT. Its protein product is CSASSGKGGRTEAFF. This chain links TRBV20-1 with TRBJ1-1; weak D call: TRBD1 (6 bases). V lost 3 bases to trimming and J lost 5 bases, with 19 bases between them. The germline gives CDR1 DFQATT, CDR2 SNEGSKA (reference sequence). This CDR3 region has 15 residues.

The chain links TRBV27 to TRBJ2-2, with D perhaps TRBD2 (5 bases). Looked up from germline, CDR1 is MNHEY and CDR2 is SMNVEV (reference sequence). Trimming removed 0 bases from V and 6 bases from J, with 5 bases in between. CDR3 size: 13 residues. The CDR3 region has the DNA TGTGCCAGCAGTTTATCGGAGGCCGGGGAGCTGTTTTTT. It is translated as CASSLSEAGELFF.

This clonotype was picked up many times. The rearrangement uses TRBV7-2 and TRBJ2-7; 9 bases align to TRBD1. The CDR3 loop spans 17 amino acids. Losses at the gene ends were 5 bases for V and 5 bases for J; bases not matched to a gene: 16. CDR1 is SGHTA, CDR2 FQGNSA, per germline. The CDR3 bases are TGTGCCAGCAGCGCACTAAATCCGGGACAGGGAGGAGACGAGCAGTACTTC. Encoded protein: CASSALNPGQGGDEQYF.

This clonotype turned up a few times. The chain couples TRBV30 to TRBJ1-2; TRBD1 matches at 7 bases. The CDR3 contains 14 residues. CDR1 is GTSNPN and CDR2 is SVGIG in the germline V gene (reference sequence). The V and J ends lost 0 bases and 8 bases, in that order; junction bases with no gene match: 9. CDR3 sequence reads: CAWSVIDRAGGYTF. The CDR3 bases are TGTGCCTGGAGTGTCATCGACAGGGCGGGAGGCTACACCTTC.

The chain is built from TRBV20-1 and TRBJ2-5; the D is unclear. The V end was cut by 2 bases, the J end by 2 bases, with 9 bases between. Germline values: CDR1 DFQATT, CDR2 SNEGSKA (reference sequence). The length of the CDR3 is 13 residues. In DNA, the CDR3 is TGCAGTGCTAGACCTTGGCGGCAAGAGACCCAGTACTTC. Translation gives CSARPWRQETQYF.

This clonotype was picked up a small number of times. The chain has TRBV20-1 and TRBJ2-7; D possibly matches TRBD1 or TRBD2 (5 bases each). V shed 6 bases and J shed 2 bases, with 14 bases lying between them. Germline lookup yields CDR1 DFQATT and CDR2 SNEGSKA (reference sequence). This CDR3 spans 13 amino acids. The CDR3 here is CSAKTGPTYEQYF. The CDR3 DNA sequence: TGCAGTGCCAAGACGGGGCCAACCTACGAGCAGTACTTC.

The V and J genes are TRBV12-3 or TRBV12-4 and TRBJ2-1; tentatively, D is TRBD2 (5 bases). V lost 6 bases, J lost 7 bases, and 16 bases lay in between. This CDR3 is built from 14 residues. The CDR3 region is CASSFTDLRNEQFF. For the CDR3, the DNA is TGTGCCAGCAGCTTTACGGACTTGAGGAATGAGCAGTTCTTC.

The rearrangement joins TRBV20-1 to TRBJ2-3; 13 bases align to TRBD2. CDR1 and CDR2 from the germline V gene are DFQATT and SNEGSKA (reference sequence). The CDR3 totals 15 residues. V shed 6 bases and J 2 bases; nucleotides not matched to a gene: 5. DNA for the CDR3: TGCAGTGCCCAACTAGCGGGAGGGAACACAGATACGCAGTATTTT. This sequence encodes CSAQLAGGNTDTQYF.

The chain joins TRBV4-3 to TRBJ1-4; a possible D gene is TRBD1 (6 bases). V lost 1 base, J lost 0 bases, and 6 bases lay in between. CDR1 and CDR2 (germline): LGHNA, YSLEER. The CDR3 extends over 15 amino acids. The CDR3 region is CASSQGTATNEKLFF. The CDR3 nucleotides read TGCGCCAGCAGCCAAGGGACAGCAACTAATGAAAAACTGTTTTTT.

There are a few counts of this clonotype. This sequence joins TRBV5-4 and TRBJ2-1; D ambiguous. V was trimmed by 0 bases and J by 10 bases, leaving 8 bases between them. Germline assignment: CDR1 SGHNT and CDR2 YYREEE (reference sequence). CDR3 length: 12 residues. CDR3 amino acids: CASSLAGREQFF. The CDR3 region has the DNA TGTGCCAGCAGCTTGGCCGGTAGAGAGCAGTTCTTC. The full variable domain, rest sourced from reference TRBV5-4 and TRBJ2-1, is ETGVTQSPTHLIKTRGQQVTLRCSSQSGHNTVSWYQQALGQGPQFIFQYYREEENGRGNFPPRFSGLQFPNYSSELNVNALELDDSALYLCASSLAGREQFFGPGTRLTVL.

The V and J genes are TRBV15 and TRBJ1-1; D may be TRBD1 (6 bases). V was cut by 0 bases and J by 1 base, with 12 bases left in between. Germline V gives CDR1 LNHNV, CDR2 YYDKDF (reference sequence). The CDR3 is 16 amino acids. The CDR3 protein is CATSRDSGTRNTEAFF. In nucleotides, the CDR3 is TGTGCCACCAGCAGAGATAGTGGGACACGGAACACTGAAGCTTTCTTT.

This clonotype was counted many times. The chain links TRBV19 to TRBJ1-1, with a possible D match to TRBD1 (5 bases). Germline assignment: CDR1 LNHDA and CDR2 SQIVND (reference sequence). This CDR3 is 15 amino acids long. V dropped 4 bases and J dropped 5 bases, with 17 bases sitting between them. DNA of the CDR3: TGTGCCAGTAGTACCGCTAGAAGGGGTTTGACTGAAGCTTTCTTT. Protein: CASSTARRGLTEAFF.

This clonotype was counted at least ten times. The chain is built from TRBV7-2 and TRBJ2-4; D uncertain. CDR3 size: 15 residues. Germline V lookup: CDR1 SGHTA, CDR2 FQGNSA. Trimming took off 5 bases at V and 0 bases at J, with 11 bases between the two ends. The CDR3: CASSLTPLAKNIQYF. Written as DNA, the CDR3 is TGTGCCAGCAGCCTCACCCCCCTAGCCAAAAACATTCAGTACTTC.

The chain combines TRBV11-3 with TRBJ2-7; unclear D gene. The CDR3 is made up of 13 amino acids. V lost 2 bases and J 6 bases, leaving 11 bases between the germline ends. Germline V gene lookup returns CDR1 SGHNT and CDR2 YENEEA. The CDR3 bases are TGTGCCAGCAGCTTAAGGTCGGGTTTCGAGCAGTACTTC. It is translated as CASSLRSGFEQYF.

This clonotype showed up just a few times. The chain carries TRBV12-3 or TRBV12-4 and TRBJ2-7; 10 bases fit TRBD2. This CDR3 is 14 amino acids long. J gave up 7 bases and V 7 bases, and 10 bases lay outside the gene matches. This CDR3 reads CASTRTSGSMEQYF. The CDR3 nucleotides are TGTGCCAGCACCAGGACTAGCGGCAGCATGGAGCAGTACTTC.

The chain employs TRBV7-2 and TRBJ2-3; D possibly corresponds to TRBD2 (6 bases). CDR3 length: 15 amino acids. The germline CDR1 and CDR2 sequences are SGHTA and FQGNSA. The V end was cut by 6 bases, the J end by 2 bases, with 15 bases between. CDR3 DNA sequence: TGTGCCAGCAGGCTTCGGGACTTCTACACAGATACGCAGTATTTT. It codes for CASRLRDFYTDTQYF.

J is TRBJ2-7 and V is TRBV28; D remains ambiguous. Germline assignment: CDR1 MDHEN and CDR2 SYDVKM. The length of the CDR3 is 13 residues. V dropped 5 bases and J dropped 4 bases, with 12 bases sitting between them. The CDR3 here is CASSIQQTYEQYF. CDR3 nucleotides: TGTGCCAGCAGTATCCAGCAAACGTACGAGCAGTACTTC.

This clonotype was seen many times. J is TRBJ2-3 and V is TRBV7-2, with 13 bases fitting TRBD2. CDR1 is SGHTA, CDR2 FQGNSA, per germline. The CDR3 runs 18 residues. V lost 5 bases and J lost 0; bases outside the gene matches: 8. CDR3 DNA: TGTGCCAGCAGCCCCCAACGGACTAGCGGGGGAAGCACAGATACGCAGTATTTT. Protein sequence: CASSPQRTSGGSTDTQYF.

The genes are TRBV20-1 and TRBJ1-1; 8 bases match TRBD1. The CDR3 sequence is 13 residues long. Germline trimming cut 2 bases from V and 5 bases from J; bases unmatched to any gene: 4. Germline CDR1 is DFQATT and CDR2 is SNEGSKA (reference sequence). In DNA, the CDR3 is TGCAGTGCTAGACGACAGGGGAGGACTGAAGCTTTCTTT. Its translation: CSARRQGRTEAFF.